The 32 T cell receptor beta chains given below trace back to one sample, sequenced in a study of T-cell reconstitution after alpha-beta-depleted transplantation in children. Preparation of the TCRbeta library involved a method that used unique molecular identifiers. In TCRdb, the PCR reads were re-called with MiXCR into one record per CDR3 protein. The profile shows hundreds of thousands of distinct CDR3 sequences, under 25% of them singletons. Material: PBMCs, mostly from graft donor cells, obtained 360 days after TCRalphabeta/CD19-depleted stem cell transplant. The receptors come from a boy under two years old who had a stem cell transplant for acute myeloid leukemia, so the T cells may come from the graft donor.

In its sample, this clonotype was seen many times. This chain joins TRBV29-1 and TRBJ2-7, with 9 bases lining up with TRBD2. Trimming at V came to 4 bases and at J to 6 bases, leaving 7 bases not matched to a gene. CDR1 SQVTM and CDR2 ANQGSEA come from the germline V gene. The CDR3 consists of 13 residues. The CDR3 DNA sequence: TGCAGCGTTGGGGCGTCAGCGGGGGGCGAGCAGTACTTC. It encodes CSVGASAGGEQYF.

V usage is TRBV12-3 or TRBV12-4 and J usage is TRBJ2-2, with D uncertain. The V gene lost 2 bases and the J gene lost 3 bases, with 10 bases spanning the gap. This CDR3 is built from 15 residues. The CDR3 sequence: CASSLSSTHTGELFF. The CDR3, as DNA: TGTGCCAGCAGTTTAAGCTCAACACACACCGGGGAGCTGTTTTTT.

DNA for the CDR3: TGCGCCAGCAGCTCTACAGCGGGGGGCCACAATGAGCAGTTCTTC. It encodes CASSSTAGGHNEQFF. This chain links TRBV5-1 with TRBJ2-1; 9 nucleotides agree with TRBD2. The V gene's germline CDR1 is SGHRS and CDR2 YFSETQ. J lost 5 bases, V lost 3 bases, and 6 bases had no gene match. This CDR3 is 15 amino acids long.

There are a few counts of this clonotype. This rearrangement joins TRBV12-3 or TRBV12-4 to TRBJ2-1; perhaps TRBD1 as D (6 bases). The CDR3 spans 15 residues. Trimming took 8 bases from V and 0 from J, leaving 14 bases between them. CDR3 residues: CASCTDRSSYNEQFF. The CDR3 bases are TGTGCCAGCTGCACTGACAGGAGCTCCTACAATGAGCAGTTCTTC.

The gene calls are TRBV11-2 and TRBJ2-4, with 7 bases matching TRBD2. Trimming removed 2 bases from V and 0 bases from J; junction bases left unmatched: 10. The CDR3 has 18 residues. Germline V gives CDR1 SGHAT, CDR2 FQNNGV. The CDR3 spells CASSLSGRGRLAKNIQYF. The CDR3 DNA sequence: TGTGCCAGCAGCTTAAGTGGGAGGGGACGACTAGCCAAAAACATTCAGTACTTC.

The J gene is TRBJ2-1, the V gene TRBV19; no definite D call. CDR3 length equals 16 residues. With 3 bases removed from V and 6 bases from J, the gap between germline ends came to 18 bases. Germline V gene sequence: CDR1 LNHDA, CDR2 SQIVND (reference sequence). The CDR3 sequence is CASSISYTSRSNEQFF. The CDR3 coding sequence is TGTGCCAGTAGTATTTCCTACACCTCCAGGAGCAATGAGCAGTTCTTC.

This clonotype turned up a few times. The CDR3 DNA follows: TGTGCCACCAGCAGCCCGGGGCAGGGGAACACCGGGGAGCTGTTTTTT. Translated, it gives CATSSPGQGNTGELFF. V gene TRBV15 combines with J gene TRBJ2-2; D could derive from TRBD1 or TRBD2 (5 bases each). Trimming removed 3 bases from V and 1 base from J, with 12 bases in between. The CDR3 has 16 residues. Germline V gene lookup returns CDR1 LNHNV and CDR2 YYDKDF (reference sequence).

This clonotype came up a few times. V gene TRBV5-6 combines with J gene TRBJ2-5; a possible D gene is TRBD2 (6 bases). V shed 4 bases and J shed 4 bases, with 11 bases lying between them. The CDR3 contains 13 residues. Germline lookup yields CDR1 SGHDT and CDR2 YYEEEE. The CDR3 region is CASSGTRGETQYF. DNA for the CDR3: TGTGCCAGCAGCGGGACTCGTGGAGAGACCCAGTACTTC.

The sample holds a few counts of this clonotype. The chain employs TRBV7-9 and TRBJ2-7; 9 bases align to TRBD1. V shed 6 bases, J shed 6 bases, and the junction held 9 bases outside the gene matches. There are 14 residues in the CDR3. Germline CDR1 is SEHNR and CDR2 is FQNEAQ (reference sequence). The CDR3 region is CASSYPGTGSEQYV. The CDR3 DNA reads TGTGCCAGCAGTTACCCCGGGACAGGGTCCGAGCAGTACGTC.

This clonotype has only one observation. This rearrangement joins TRBV13 to TRBJ1-4; D is unresolved. This CDR3 is 13 amino acids long. V was cut by 3 bases and J by 8 bases, with 10 bases left in between. Germline V CDR1 and CDR2: PRHDT, FYEKMQ (reference sequence). The DNA of the CDR3 is TGTGCCAGCAGCTTGGGTATGCAGGAAAAACTGTTTTTT. Its protein is CASSLGMQEKLFF.

This clonotype was recorded many times. The V gene is TRBV18, the J gene TRBJ2-1; perhaps TRBD2 as D (6 bases). The CDR3 sequence is 14 residues long. Germline V gene data show CDR1 as KGHSH and CDR2 as LQKENI. The V and J ends lost 2 bases and 6 bases respectively, with 11 bases between them. The CDR3 DNA reads TGTGCCAGCTCACCATTCGGGGACTCCAATGAGCAGTTCTTC. This sequence encodes CASSPFGDSNEQFF.

The J gene is TRBJ2-7, the V gene TRBV6-2 or TRBV6-3; TRBD2 aligns across 11 bases. CDR1 is MNHEY and CDR2 is SVGEGT in the germline V gene. This CDR3 has 14 residues. Trimming took 5 bases from V and 4 from J; bases not matched to a gene: 4. DNA of the CDR3: TGTGCCAGCAGTCACACTAGCGGGGGATACGAGCAGTACGTC. Translated, it gives CASSHTSGGYEQYV.

In its sample, this clonotype was seen once. This CDR3 is CASSPPTDRGRYEQYF. CDR3 DNA sequence: TGTGCCAGCTCACCACCCACTGACAGGGGCCGGTACGAGCAGTACTTC. This chain uses TRBV18 with TRBJ2-7; 8 bases align to TRBD1. Germline CDR1 is KGHSH and CDR2 is LQKENI. The CDR3 is 16 amino acids. The junction had 8 bases not matched to a gene; V was cut back by 0 bases and J by 4 bases. The complete variable domain, with remaining parts taken from reference TRBV18 and TRBJ2-7, reads NAGVMQNPRHLVRRRGQEARLRCSPMKGHSHVYWYRQLPEEGLKFMVYLQKENIIDESGMPKERFSAEFPKEGPSILRIQQVVRGDSAAYFCASSPPTDRGRYEQYFGPGTRLTVT.

This chain uses TRBV3-1 with TRBJ1-5; tentative D call: TRBD1 (5 bases). The germline V and J ends were trimmed by 0 bases and 3 bases, with 15 bases remaining between them. The CDR3 runs 17 residues. Germline lookup yields CDR1 LGHDT and CDR2 YNNKEL (reference sequence). CDR3 in DNA: TGTGCCAGCAGCCAAGAAGTTGGAGGGGTGGACAATCAGCCCCAGCATTTT. Its protein is CASSQEVGGVDNQPQHF.

A note on this clonotype: The CDR3 ends on some other residue instead of the conserved phenylalanine or tryptophan, so this is likely a read error. The chain links TRBV18 to TRBJ2-7; D is uncertain. Germline V gives CDR1 KGHSH, CDR2 LQKENI. The CDR3 contains 16 residues. The V end lost 2 bases, the J end lost 1 base, and 15 bases lay between the germline ends. The chain's CDR3 is CASSPIGPAASYEQYA. The CDR3, as DNA: TGTGCCAGCTCACCAATCGGTCCGGCAGCGTCCTACGAGCAGTACGCC.

This sequence joins TRBV7-2 and TRBJ2-5; D possibly corresponds to TRBD1 (7 bases). The germline V gene encodes CDR1 SGHTA and CDR2 FQGNSA. The CDR3 sequence is 17 residues long. Trimming pared 2 bases from V and 0 bases from J, leaving 16 bases between. CDR3 bases: TGTGCCAGCAGCTTAAGGGAGGACAGGAGGTACCAAGAGACCCAGTACTTC. Its translation: CASSLREDRRYQETQYF. Supplemented by reference TRBV7-2 and TRBJ2-5, the full variable domain reads GAGVSQSPSNKVTEKGKDVELRCDPISGHTALYWYRQSLGQGLEFLIYFQGNSAPDKSGLPSDRFSAERTGGSVSTLTIQRTQQEDSAVYLCASSLREDRRYQETQYFGPGTRLLVL.

This clonotype was counted at least ten times. The J gene is TRBJ2-5, the V gene TRBV20-1, with D unresolved. From germline, CDR1 is DFQATT and CDR2 SNEGSKA (reference sequence). CDR3 size: 13 residues. Between the trimmed V and J ends, which lost 6 bases and 4 bases, there was a span of 15 bases. The CDR3 spells CSAFPLGLETQYF. As DNA, the CDR3 is TGCAGTGCCTTCCCGTTAGGGCTAGAGACCCAGTACTTC.

This clonotype has just a few counts. The V gene is TRBV6-2 or TRBV6-3, the J gene TRBJ2-5, with D unresolved. Trimming pared 4 bases from V and 4 bases from J, leaving 13 bases between. Germline lookup yields CDR1 MNHEY and CDR2 SVGEGT. The length of the CDR3 is 14 residues. CDR3 amino acids: CASSLPWSVETQYF. For the CDR3, the DNA is TGTGCCAGCAGTTTACCGTGGTCGGTAGAGACCCAGTACTTC.

The V call is TRBV6-6, the J call TRBJ2-5; D is uncertain. Germline-derived CDR1 and CDR2 are MNHNY and SVGAGI (reference sequence). CDR3 size: 11 residues. The V end lost 6 bases, the J end lost 5 bases, and 7 bases lay between the germline ends. Here the CDR3 DNA reads TGTGCCAGCAGAGAACTTGAGACCCAGTACTTC. Translation gives CASRELETQYF.

This clonotype has at least ten counts. This chain joins TRBV12-3 or TRBV12-4 and TRBJ2-7, with D possibly matching TRBD1 (6 bases). This CDR3 spans 14 amino acids. Trimming shortened V by 7 bases and J by 3 bases, and 16 bases separated the two germline ends. The DNA for the CDR3 is TGTGCCAGCAAGACGACAGGATCGGTCTACGAGCAGTACTTC. Encoded protein: CASKTTGSVYEQYF.

The V and J genes are TRBV12-3 or TRBV12-4 and TRBJ1-2, with unresolved D. This CDR3 has 14 amino acids. Between the trimmed V and J ends, which lost 7 bases and 0 bases, there was a span of 12 bases. The CDR3 DNA is TGTGCCAGCATGTCCCTCGGGTCTAACTATGGCTACACCTTC. Protein: CASMSLGSNYGYTF.

The rearrangement joins TRBV12-3 or TRBV12-4 to TRBJ2-5; TRBD1 matches 9 bases. CDR3 length: 18 residues. J was trimmed by 3 bases and V by 7 bases; bases with no gene match: 18. The CDR3 DNA follows: TGTGCCAGCACCATAAGACAGGGGGGAACACGGGACAAAGAGACCCAGTACTTC. Protein: CASTIRQGGTRDKETQYF.

This clonotype has a handful of counts. The genes are TRBV5-1 and TRBJ1-6; D is unclear. V gave up 2 bases and J gave up 10 bases, with 10 bases separating them. The length of the CDR3 is 13 residues. Per the germline V gene, CDR1 is SGHRS and CDR2 is YFSETQ. CDR3 bases: TGCGCCAGCAGCTTCGGTTTGGACTCACCCCTCCACTTT. As protein: CASSFGLDSPLHF.

This chain connects TRBV28 to TRBJ1-6; 7 positions agree with TRBD1. The CDR3 runs 15 residues. In germline, CDR1 is MDHEN, CDR2 SYDVKM. The V and J ends lost 3 bases and 5 bases, in that order; junction bases with no gene match: 4. CDR3 in DNA: TGTGCCAGCAGTTTTCGTGACAGGGATAATTCACCCCTCCACTTT. It yields the protein CASSFRDRDNSPLHF.

The table lists this clonotype with many counts. The chain employs TRBV20-1 and TRBJ2-7; maybe TRBD1 (6 bases). Deletions cut 0 bases from V and 3 bases from J, with 12 bases between. The CDR3 length is 14 residues. Germline CDR1 and CDR2: DFQATT and SNEGSKA (reference sequence). CDR3 loop: CSARDGQGNYEQYF. CDR3 nucleotides: TGCAGTGCTAGAGATGGCCAGGGGAACTACGAGCAGTACTTC.

This clonotype was seen at least ten times. The V call is TRBV20-1, the J call TRBJ2-7; D is perhaps TRBD1 (5 bases). The CDR3 contains 13 residues. Trimming shortened V by 5 bases and J by 2 bases, and 13 bases separated the two germline ends. Germline values: CDR1 DFQATT, CDR2 SNEGSKA (reference sequence). The DNA of the CDR3 is TGCAGTGCTGGCCCGACAGAGACCTACGAGCAGTACGTC. Its translation is CSAGPTETYEQYV.

The V gene is TRBV5-1, the J gene TRBJ2-2; D ambiguous. Trimming cost V 0 bases and J 0 bases, with 12 bases left between them. The CDR3 contains 17 residues. Germline V gene sequence: CDR1 SGHRS, CDR2 YFSETQ. The CDR3: CASSLAVALANTGELFF. The CDR3 DNA sequence: TGCGCCAGCAGCTTGGCCGTAGCCCTGGCGAACACCGGGGAGCTGTTTTTT.

The V call is TRBV30, the J call TRBJ1-4; D remains unclear. Germline CDR1 reads GTSNPN; CDR2 reads SVGIG (reference sequence). This CDR3 is 12 amino acids long. V gave up 0 bases and J gave up 8 bases, with 7 bases separating them. The CDR3 sequence: CAWSVVPEKLFF. In DNA, the CDR3 is TGTGCCTGGAGTGTGGTACCGGAAAAACTGTTTTTT.

Concerning this clonotype itself: It may be a read error: a sequence one base away is much more abundant. The rearrangement uses TRBV5-1 and TRBJ1-4; D not certain. The ends were cut back, 4 bases at V and 9 bases at J, with 16 bases in the middle. This CDR3 spans 14 amino acids. The germline V gene has CDR1 SGHRS and CDR2 YFSETQ. The CDR3 nucleotides read TGCGCCAGCAGCCAAGGGTTAGGGAATCAAAAACTGTTTTTT. Translating it yields CASSQGLGNQKLFF.

Many counts were recorded for this clonotype. V and J are TRBV10-2 and TRBJ1-4; D is ambiguous. Germline V gene lookup returns CDR1 WSHSY and CDR2 SAAADI. This CDR3 region has 13 residues. V dropped 4 bases and J dropped 6 bases, with 9 bases sitting between them. The CDR3 sequence is CASSGLKDEKLFF. CDR3 DNA sequence: TGCGCCAGCAGTGGGCTAAAGGATGAAAAACTGTTTTTT.

This chain joins TRBV5-1 and TRBJ2-7; 7 bases agree with TRBD1. Germline loops: CDR1 SGHRS, CDR2 YFSETQ. There are 16 residues in the CDR3. The V and J ends lost 5 bases and 2 bases, in that order; junction bases with no gene match: 13. DNA for the CDR3: TGCGCCAGCAGTCCTACCACCGGGACAGCTACCTACGAGCAGTACTTC. Protein product: CASSPTTGTATYEQYF.

A few counts support this clonotype. The chain couples TRBV20-1 to TRBJ2-7; 8 nucleotides align to TRBD2. J lost 5 bases, V lost 0 bases, and 9 bases had no gene match. From germline, CDR1 is DFQATT and CDR2 SNEGSKA (reference sequence). The CDR3 is 15 amino acids. The CDR3 DNA is TGCAGTGCTAGAGAGGTGCCGGGGGGGGAGAACGAGCAGTACTTC. Its protein product is CSAREVPGGENEQYF.